The source of this T cell receptor (beta chain) is a study of blood T cell repertoires in COVID-19. The wider study: There were acute and convalescent COVID-19 samples, and they came from the United States, Italy and Spain. PBMCs, B-cell-depleted T cells, or T cells were the source of the cDNA or gDNA that made up the material.

This clone was picked up one time. TCRdb keeps only in-frame clones here, not all; method: immunoSEQ multiplex PCR. The sample holds 300,000 or so clones, around 87% seen once. Between the trimmed V and J ends, which lost 1 base and 6 bases, there was a span of 7 bases. CDR3 size: 12 residues. Germline-derived CDR1 and CDR2 are LGHDT and YNNKEL (reference sequence). Sequencing used peripheral blood. The V gene is TRBV3-1 (or the pseudogene TRBV3-2), the J gene TRBJ2-7; maybe TRBD2 (5 bases). The receptor was derived from a woman aged 50 to 60 who had recovered from COVID-19. CDR3 loop: CASSQVGGEQYF. CDR3 DNA sequence: TGTGCCAGCAGCCAAGTCGGAGGCGAGCAGTACTTC.